This T cell receptor (beta chain) was identified during a study of monozygotic twins with inflammatory bowel disease. TCRdb reprocessed the 5' RACE reads and keeps a single row for each CDR3 protein, giving no DNA. Here the sample table reports approximately 400,000 distinct CDR3 sequences. Study-level findings and limits: Versus healthy twins, IBD patients showed fewer clonotypes shared with others, especially with disease activity. Diversity of TCRbeta measured by inverse Simpson was lower in IBD patients than in healthy co-twins.

The authors drew 2 to 2.5 ml of blood from each donor. Details on this clonotype: Its antigen is undetermined.

The CDR3 is 15 amino acids. CDR1 LNHDA and CDR2 SQIVND come from the germline V gene (reference sequence). The TCR originated in a human donor with ulcerative colitis or Crohn's disease, or a healthy co-twin of an affected twin (not recorded which). The sample was blood. J is TRBJ2-7 and V is TRBV19; TCRdb names TRBD1, which stays unverified in the absence of DNA. CDR3 region: CASSMAGDGSYEQYF.